The 15 T cell receptor beta chains below come from one sample, sequenced in a study of cytomegalovirus exposure and HLA in healthy donors. Primers included in the PCR were 60 Vbeta and 13 Jbeta primers. Profiled with immunoSEQ multiplex PCR; TCRdb holds only in-frame clones, not every one. The sample holds about 93,000 clones, 70% to 80% seen once. Sequencing used PBMCs. These receptors were obtained from a man aged 25 to 45 in good health and CMV-seronegative.

The J gene is TRBJ2-7, the V gene TRBV5-4, with TRBD1 identical over 9 bases. The CDR3 extends over 13 amino acids. Germline lookup yields CDR1 SGHNT and CDR2 YYREEE (reference sequence). Trimming removed 4 bases from V and 4 bases from J; junction bases left unmatched: 3. In DNA, the CDR3 is TGTGCCAGCAGCCTGGACAGGGGTTACGAGCAGTACGTC. The encoded protein is CASSLDRGYEQYV.

The chain couples TRBV27 to TRBJ1-1; D ambiguous. This CDR3 comprises 11 residues. The V end lost 4 bases, the J end lost 5 bases, and 5 bases lay between the germline ends. Germline V gene data show CDR1 as MNHEY and CDR2 as SMNVEV (reference sequence). Written as DNA, the CDR3 is TGTGCCAGCAGTTCCGGGACTGAAGCTTTCTTT. Its protein product is CASSSGTEAFF.

V usage is TRBV5-1 and J usage is TRBJ1-2; 7 nucleotides agree with TRBD1. The CDR3 has 15 residues. J was trimmed by 0 bases and V by 4 bases; bases with no gene match: 6. Per the germline V gene, CDR1 is SGHRS and CDR2 is YFSETQ. The CDR3 protein is CASSPGQEPNYGYTF. DNA of the CDR3: TGCGCCAGCAGCCCCGGACAGGAACCTAACTATGGCTACACCTTC. The full variable domain, rest sourced from reference TRBV5-1 and TRBJ1-2, is KAGVTQTPRYLIKTRGQQVTLSCSPISGHRSVSWYQQTPGQGLQFLFEYFSETQRNKGNFPGRFSGRQFSNSRSEMNVSTLELGDSALYLCASSPGQEPNYGYTFGSGTRLTVV.

The gene calls are TRBV23-1 and TRBJ2-7; TRBD1 might be the D (6 bases). Being an ORF, TRBV23-1 has a function that is uncertain. V lost 8 bases to trimming and J lost 7 bases, with 15 bases between them. The CDR3 consists of 12 residues. CDR3 nucleotides: TGCGCCAGCCTGCAGGGGCTGGGGGAGCAGTACTTC. Its protein product is CASLQGLGEQYF.

The rearrangement uses TRBV7-3 and TRBJ1-6, with TRBD1 matching over 9 bases. CDR1 is SGHTA and CDR2 is FQGTGA in the germline V gene. V was pared by 4 bases and J by 7 bases, with 2 bases of the junction left unmatched. This CDR3 is 14 amino acids long. The CDR3 DNA is TGTGCCAGCAGCTCCGGGACAGGGAATTCACCCCTCCACTTT. It specifies CASSSGTGNSPLHF.

The chain links TRBV28 to TRBJ2-7, with D maybe TRBD1 (6 bases). The CDR3 extends over 11 amino acids. Per the germline V gene, CDR1 is MDHEN and CDR2 is SYDVKM. Deletions cut 10 bases from V and 6 bases from J, with 13 bases between. CDR3 coding DNA: TGTGCCACAACAGCAGGGGTCGAGCAGTACGTC. This codes for CATTAGVEQYV.

The chain joins TRBV11-2 to TRBJ2-5, with TRBD2 identical over 9 bases. V lost 1 base and J lost 1; bases outside the gene matches: 4. The length of the CDR3 is 16 residues. Germline V gene sequence: CDR1 SGHAT, CDR2 FQNNGV. The CDR3, as DNA: TGTGCCAGCAGCTTAGGGAGCGGGGGGTCCCAAGAGACCCAGTACTTC. This sequence encodes CASSLGSGGSQETQYF.

V usage is TRBV27 and J usage is TRBJ1-6, with D uncertain. Per germline, CDR1 MNHEY and CDR2 SMNVEV (reference sequence). The germline V and J ends were trimmed by 0 bases and 6 bases, with 6 bases remaining between them. This CDR3 has 14 amino acids. CDR3 loop: CASSLSAPNSPLHF. The CDR3 nucleotides read TGTGCCAGCAGTTTATCGGCCCCTAATTCACCCCTCCACTTT.

This clone showed up just once. The chain has TRBV20-1 and TRBJ2-5; D is unclear. V lost 3 bases and J 5 bases, leaving 4 bases between the germline ends. This CDR3 is built from 10 residues. The V gene's germline CDR1 is DFQATT and CDR2 SNEGSKA (reference sequence). The CDR3 nucleotides are TGCAGTGCTAGTCAGGAGACCCAGTACTTC. Translation: CSASQETQYF.

This sequence joins TRBV6-6 and TRBJ1-4, with 7 bases lining up with TRBD1. The CDR3 is 13 amino acids. The V gene end was trimmed by 7 bases and the J gene end by 5 bases; junction bases not matched to a gene: 4. Germline CDR1 MNHNY, CDR2 SVGAGI (reference sequence). CDR3 DNA sequence: TGTGCCAGCAAACAGGGGTGGAATGAAAAACTGTTTTTT. Its protein is CASKQGWNEKLFF.

The chain couples TRBV29-1 to TRBJ1-4; TRBD1 aligns across 9 bases. The CDR3 covers 14 residues. The trim removed 7 bases at V and 7 bases at J, leaving 10 bases unmatched. Per the germline V gene, CDR1 is SQVTM and CDR2 is ANQGSEA. The CDR3 DNA sequence: TGCAGCGGCCGGGACGGGACAGGGTCTGAAAAACTGTTTTTT. It codes for CSGRDGTGSEKLFF.

The J gene is TRBJ2-1, the V gene TRBV11-1; D is unresolved. Trimming shortened V by 5 bases and J by 10 bases, and 9 bases separated the two germline ends. Looked up from germline, CDR1 is SGHAT and CDR2 is FQDESV (reference sequence). The CDR3 is made up of 11 amino acids. The CDR3 is CASSLRLEQFF. CDR3 coding DNA: TGTGCCAGCAGCCTAAGACTGGAGCAGTTCTTC.

The J gene is TRBJ2-2, the V gene TRBV7-3; D unclear. The ends were cut back, 2 bases at V and 6 bases at J, with 7 bases in the middle. The CDR3 has 13 amino acids. The germline V gene has CDR1 SGHTA and CDR2 FQGTGA. CDR3 sequence: CASSLSGPGELFF. The CDR3 bases are TGTGCCAGCAGCTTATCGGGTCCCGGGGAGCTGTTTTTT.

This chain connects TRBV6-6 to TRBJ2-7; 7 bases match TRBD1. CDR1 is MNHNY, CDR2 SVGAGI, per germline (reference sequence). J lost 0 bases, V lost 6 bases, and 2 bases had no gene match. This CDR3 has 13 amino acids. The CDR3 bases are TGTGCCAGCAGACAGGGGAACTCCTACGAGCAGTACTTC. It translates to CASRQGNSYEQYF.

The chain carries TRBV19 and TRBJ1-6; D gene unclear. The germline V gene has CDR1 LNHDA and CDR2 SQIVND (reference sequence). The CDR3 totals 17 residues. Trimming removed 1 base at V and 0 bases at J, with 10 bases between. The CDR3 DNA follows: TGTGCCAGTAGTATAGGAGGGCCTAGCTCCTATAATTCACCCCTCCACTTT. Translation gives CASSIGGPSSYNSPLHF.